These 10 T cell receptor beta chains were all obtained from the same sample, sequenced in a study of blood T cell repertoires in COVID-19. Profiled with immunoSEQ multiplex PCR; TCRdb holds only in-frame clones, not every one. Counted here are around 78,000 clones, less than 95% occurring once; the ten biggest clones make up more than 0.85%. Sequencing was performed on peripheral blood. The source of these receptors is a woman between 45 and 65 years old in a cohort sampled during active COVID-19.

The genes are TRBV15 and TRBJ2-7, with a possible D match to TRBD2 (6 bases). The CDR3 sequence is 15 residues long. Between the trimmed V and J ends, which lost 0 bases and 1 base, there was a span of 10 bases. The germline V gene encodes CDR1 LNHNV and CDR2 YYDKDF (reference sequence). The CDR3 nucleotides are TGTGCCACCAGCAGAGATCGGACTATTTCCTACGAGCAGTACTTC. The encoded protein is CATSRDRTISYEQYF.

This chain uses TRBV3-1 (or the pseudogene TRBV3-2) with TRBJ2-1, with D unresolved. The CDR3 runs to 16 residues. Germline loops: CDR1 LGHDT, CDR2 YNNKEL (reference sequence). V lost 4 bases and J 4 bases, leaving 17 bases between the germline ends. The CDR3 here is CASSPLAGPRYNEQFF. In DNA form, the CDR3 reads TGTGCCAGCAGCCCCCTCGCAGGTCCCCGATACAATGAGCAGTTCTTC.

The V gene is TRBV28, the J gene TRBJ1-6; maybe TRBD1 (5 bases). Germline CDR1 and CDR2: MDHEN and SYDVKM. Trimming took off 11 bases at V and 9 bases at J, with 17 bases between the two ends. There are 13 residues in the CDR3. In DNA form, the CDR3 reads TGTGCCGTTCGACAGATCTCACGTTCACCCCTCCACTTT. Translated: CAVRQISRSPLHF.

V usage is TRBV27 and J usage is TRBJ1-4, with D perhaps matching TRBD1 (5 bases). V was pared by 6 bases and J by 12 bases, with 17 bases between. CDR1 and CDR2 (germline): MNHEY, SMNVEV (reference sequence). The CDR3 spans 13 residues. The CDR3: CASSPRGGGELFF. The CDR3 DNA sequence: TGTGCCAGCAGCCCACGGGGAGGAGGGGAACTGTTTTTT.

This sequence joins TRBV18 and TRBJ2-1, with D perhaps TRBD2 (6 bases). The CDR3 runs 15 residues. Trimming removed 6 bases at V and 9 bases at J, with 21 bases between. CDR1 and CDR2 (germline): KGHSH, LQKENI. CDR3 loop: CASSPGDRRVGEQFF. The DNA for the CDR3 is TGTGCCAGCTCCCCGGGGGACCGCCGCGTCGGTGAGCAGTTCTTC.

The chain employs TRBV5-1 and TRBJ2-3, with 11 bases lining up with TRBD2. Per germline, CDR1 SGHRS and CDR2 YFSETQ. V lost 0 bases, J lost 2 bases, and 14 bases stayed unmatched. The CDR3 is 20 amino acids. CDR3 residues: CASSLDPLPSGRFLTDTQYF. The CDR3 DNA sequence: TGCGCCAGCAGCTTGGACCCCCTGCCTAGCGGGAGGTTCCTCACAGATACGCAGTATTTT.

The chain employs TRBV5-8 and TRBJ2-7, with a tentative D call TRBD1 (6 bases). V was cut by 3 bases and J by 3 bases, with 7 bases left in between. CDR3 length: 12 residues. Per the germline V gene, CDR1 is SGHTS and CDR2 is YDEGEE. CDR3 sequence reads: CASSSRGYEQYF. Written as DNA, the CDR3 is TGTGCCAGCAGCTCCAGGGGCTACGAGCAGTACTTC.

This clone was seen only once. The V and J genes are TRBV18 and TRBJ2-7; perhaps TRBD1 as D (6 bases). The length of the CDR3 is 14 residues. The V end was cut by 6 bases, the J end by 1 base, with 13 bases between. Germline CDR1 reads KGHSH; CDR2 reads LQKENI. CDR3 nucleotide sequence: TGTGCCAGCTCTTCCGGGACAACATCCTACGAGCAGTACTTC. Translation gives CASSSGTTSYEQYF.

The chain employs TRBV27 and TRBJ2-2, with 9 bases lining up with TRBD2. Trimming cost V 3 bases and J 4 bases; bases outside gene matches: 6. The CDR3 is 16 residues long. Germline V gene lookup returns CDR1 MNHEY and CDR2 SMNVEV (reference sequence). Written as DNA, the CDR3 is TGTGCCAGCAGTTTTAGCGGGAGAGTAGGCACCGGGGAGCTGTTTTTT. It is translated as CASSFSGRVGTGELFF.

In its sample, this clone was seen once. This chain connects TRBV6-5 to TRBJ1-1; D might be TRBD1 (5 bases). The germline V gene has CDR1 MNHEY and CDR2 SVGAGI. The CDR3 is 14 amino acids. Trimming pared 0 bases from V and 4 bases from J, leaving 9 bases between. The DNA of the CDR3 is TGTGCCAGCAGTTACTCTTTCGGGGGCACTGAAGCTTTCTTT. This sequence encodes CASSYSFGGTEAFF.